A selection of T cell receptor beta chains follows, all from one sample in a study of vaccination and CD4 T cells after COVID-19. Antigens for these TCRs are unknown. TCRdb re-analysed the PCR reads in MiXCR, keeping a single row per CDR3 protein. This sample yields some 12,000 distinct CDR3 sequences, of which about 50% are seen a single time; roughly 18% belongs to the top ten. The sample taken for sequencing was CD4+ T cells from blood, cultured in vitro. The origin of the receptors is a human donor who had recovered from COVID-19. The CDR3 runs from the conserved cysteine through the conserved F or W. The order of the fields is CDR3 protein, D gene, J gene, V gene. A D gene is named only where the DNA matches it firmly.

CDR3 protein: CASSLGQGAPNYGYTF; D gene: TRBD1; J gene: TRBJ1-2; V gene: TRBV7-9
CDR3 protein: CATATPGRDQPQHF; D gene: -; J gene: TRBJ1-5; V gene: TRBV19
CDR3 protein: CASSPGIITSNTEAFF; D gene: -; J gene: TRBJ1-1; V gene: TRBV7-9
CDR3 protein: CAWSDRLAGDTGELFF; D gene: TRBD2; J gene: TRBJ2-2; V gene: TRBV30
CDR3 protein: CAISTGLYGYTF; D gene: -; J gene: TRBJ1-2; V gene: TRBV10-3
CDR3 protein: CASKRGLSNQPQHF; D gene: -; J gene: TRBJ1-5; V gene: TRBV6-4
CDR3 protein: CSASIPLDRRNQPQHF; D gene: -; J gene: TRBJ1-5; V gene: TRBV20-1
CDR3 protein: CSARQGPGNTIYF; D gene: TRBD1; J gene: TRBJ1-3; V gene: TRBV20-1
CDR3 protein: CASNPFNEQFF; D gene: -; J gene: TRBJ2-1; V gene: TRBV2
CDR3 protein: CAISHMTGGETDTQYF; D gene: TRBD1; J gene: TRBJ2-3; V gene: TRBV10-3
CDR3 protein: CASSGTGTHNEQFF; D gene: TRBD1; J gene: TRBJ2-1; V gene: TRBV6-1
CDR3 protein: CASRPGLAGVNTGELFF; D gene: TRBD2; J gene: TRBJ2-2; V gene: TRBV4-1
CDR3 protein: CASSAGTSANEQFF; D gene: TRBD2; J gene: TRBJ2-1; V gene: TRBV7-7
CDR3 protein: CASSPEVYNEQFF; D gene: -; J gene: TRBJ2-1; V gene: TRBV18
CDR3 protein: CSARDRGRDTGELFF; D gene: TRBD1; J gene: TRBJ2-2; V gene: TRBV20-1
CDR3 protein: CASSDFNEQFF; D gene: -; J gene: TRBJ2-1; V gene: TRBV27
CDR3 protein: CASSKRDRGRSGELFF; D gene: TRBD1; J gene: TRBJ2-2; V gene: TRBV5-4
CDR3 protein: CASSGIAGDHHEQFF; D gene: TRBD2; J gene: TRBJ2-1; V gene: TRBV2
CDR3 protein: CASSQDGLELAKNIQYF; D gene: -; J gene: TRBJ2-4; V gene: TRBV4-2
CDR3 protein: CASKGLAIDTQYF; D gene: TRBD2; J gene: TRBJ2-3; V gene: TRBV2
CDR3 protein: CASSLAAGTATNEKLFF; D gene: TRBD1; J gene: TRBJ1-4; V gene: TRBV7-9
CDR3 protein: CASSRTALSYEQYF; D gene: -; J gene: TRBJ2-7; V gene: TRBV7-9
CDR3 protein: CAISESFGRDNSPLHF; D gene: -; J gene: TRBJ1-6; V gene: TRBV10-3
CDR3 protein: CASSFRQNGYTF; D gene: -; J gene: TRBJ1-2; V gene: TRBV5-4
CDR3 protein: CASSPGQPNTGELFF; D gene: -; J gene: TRBJ2-2; V gene: TRBV7-2
CDR3 protein: CSAPRPGRTRPSTDTQYF; D gene: -; J gene: TRBJ2-3; V gene: TRBV20-1
CDR3 protein: CASRRTGRYGYTF; D gene: TRBD1; J gene: TRBJ1-2; V gene: TRBV27
CDR3 protein: CSVGQRMNTEAFF; D gene: -; J gene: TRBJ1-1; V gene: TRBV29-1
CDR3 protein: CASSQEGGYTF; D gene: -; J gene: TRBJ1-2; V gene: TRBV4-2
CDR3 protein: CASSINLIRGQKGQHF; D gene: TRBD1; J gene: TRBJ1-5; V gene: TRBV28
CDR3 protein: CASSLRTANLYEQYF; D gene: -; J gene: TRBJ2-7; V gene: TRBV5-4
CDR3 protein: CATSDPGQGKDTQYF; D gene: TRBD1; J gene: TRBJ2-3; V gene: TRBV24-1
CDR3 protein: CASRQGYEQYF; D gene: -; J gene: TRBJ2-7; V gene: TRBV2
CDR3 protein: CASSFRASGAYEQYF; D gene: TRBD2; J gene: TRBJ2-7; V gene: TRBV12-3/TRBV12-4
CDR3 protein: CASTRGIDGGAYEQYF; D gene: -; J gene: TRBJ2-7; V gene: TRBV12-3/TRBV12-4
CDR3 protein: CASSSAAKRRSYNEQFF; D gene: -; J gene: TRBJ2-1; V gene: TRBV27
CDR3 protein: CASSFTGGQFF; D gene: TRBD1; J gene: TRBJ2-1; V gene: TRBV5-1
CDR3 protein: CASSIGLKIENTGELFF; D gene: -; J gene: TRBJ2-2; V gene: TRBV19
CDR3 protein: CASSYAGPTHSTDTQYF; D gene: -; J gene: TRBJ2-3; V gene: TRBV7-2
CDR3 protein: CASSPRQRGNTGELFF; D gene: TRBD2; J gene: TRBJ2-2; V gene: TRBV18
CDR3 protein: CASSPRGEVAFF; D gene: -; J gene: TRBJ1-1; V gene: TRBV7-9
CDR3 protein: CSGSGSWGWEQYF; D gene: TRBD2; J gene: TRBJ2-7; V gene: TRBV20-1
CDR3 protein: CSAREATRYQETQYF; D gene: -; J gene: TRBJ2-5; V gene: TRBV20-1
CDR3 protein: CASSQIGADSGANVLTF; D gene: -; J gene: TRBJ2-6; V gene: TRBV4-1
CDR3 protein: CATSDVGGETQYF; D gene: TRBD2; J gene: TRBJ2-5; V gene: TRBV15
CDR3 protein: CASSPQVTGNTIYF; D gene: -; J gene: TRBJ1-3; V gene: TRBV7-9
CDR3 protein: CSASFRLHQPQHF; D gene: -; J gene: TRBJ1-5; V gene: TRBV20-1
CDR3 protein: CASSEGSYNEQFF; D gene: -; J gene: TRBJ2-1; V gene: TRBV2
CDR3 protein: CASSLGTAGNTIYF; D gene: TRBD1; J gene: TRBJ1-3; V gene: TRBV28
CDR3 protein: CASSLLGTGQGGYEQYF; D gene: TRBD1; J gene: TRBJ2-7; V gene: TRBV28
CDR3 protein: CSARDTYNEQFF; D gene: -; J gene: TRBJ2-1; V gene: TRBV20-1
CDR3 protein: CASATVKQGSVYGYTF; D gene: TRBD1; J gene: TRBJ1-2; V gene: TRBV6-4
CDR3 protein: CATSDFRGSRGYTF; D gene: -; J gene: TRBJ1-2; V gene: TRBV24-1
CDR3 protein: CASRSSTGEETQYF; D gene: TRBD1; J gene: TRBJ2-5; V gene: TRBV6-1